Following are 9 T cell receptor beta chains from one sample sequenced in a study of cytomegalovirus exposure and HLA in healthy donors. Primers: 60 Vbeta forward and 13 Jbeta reverse. Generated by immunoSEQ multiplex PCR, the TCRdb table keeps only in-frame clones and is missing some. This sample lists about 74,000 clones; its ten largest clones have around 7%. Sequencing input: PBMCs. Receptor source: a female donor in good health and CMV-seropositive.

V gene TRBV18 combines with J gene TRBJ2-2, with TRBD1 matching over 7 bases. Trimming cost V 4 bases and J 1 base; bases outside gene matches: 0. The CDR3 totals 14 residues. Germline V CDR1 and CDR2: KGHSH, LQKENI. DNA for the CDR3: TGTGCCAGCTCACGGACAGGGAACACCGGGGAGCTGTTTTTT. Its translation: CASSRTGNTGELFF.

The chain joins TRBV2 to TRBJ2-3, with D perhaps TRBD1 (5 bases). V was trimmed by 0 bases and J by 2 bases, leaving 18 bases between them. The germline V gene encodes CDR1 SNHLY and CDR2 FYNNEI. The CDR3 covers 18 residues. CDR3 sequence reads: CASSEAGTGWAFTDTQYF. The CDR3 DNA sequence: TGTGCCAGCAGTGAAGCAGGAACAGGATGGGCCTTCACAGATACGCAGTATTTT.

The chain has TRBV9 and TRBJ1-1, with 8 bases identical to TRBD1. The trim removed 3 bases at V and 4 bases at J, leaving 2 bases unmatched. The CDR3 runs to 13 residues. Germline V lookup: CDR1 SGDLS, CDR2 YYNGEE. CDR3 in DNA: TGTGCCAGCAGCGAGGGGACAGGCACTGAAGCTTTCTTT. It yields the protein CASSEGTGTEAFF.

The DNA of the CDR3 is TGTGCCAGCAGCTTAGACGGGGATTCCGGCGAGCAGTACTTC. Translated, it gives CASSLDGDSGEQYF. V is TRBV11-2 and J is TRBJ2-7; perhaps TRBD2 as D (5 bases). V lost 0 bases and J 6 bases, leaving 12 bases between the germline ends. CDR1 and CDR2 from the germline V gene are SGHAT and FQNNGV. The CDR3 runs 14 residues.

Concerning this clone itself: Distinct nucleotide sequences in the sample also encode this CDR3. The CDR3 here is CSVALQGRTYEQYF. The CDR3 coding sequence is TGCAGCGTTGCGTTGCAGGGGAGAACCTACGAGCAGTACTTC. This rearrangement joins TRBV29-1 to TRBJ2-7, with D tentatively TRBD1 (6 bases). With 4 bases removed from V and 2 bases from J, the gap between germline ends came to 15 bases. The CDR3 is made up of 14 amino acids. Germline assignment: CDR1 SQVTM and CDR2 ANQGSEA.

The J gene is TRBJ2-7, the V gene TRBV19; TRBD1 is a possible D gene (6 bases). With 4 bases removed from V and 12 bases from J, the gap between germline ends came to 16 bases. Germline V gives CDR1 LNHDA, CDR2 SQIVND (reference sequence). This CDR3 has 12 amino acids. CDR3 region: CASSTQTGPWYF. The CDR3 nucleotides are TGTGCCAGTAGTACCCAGACAGGACCTTGGTACTTC.

The genes are TRBV9 and TRBJ2-3; TRBD1 is a possible D gene (5 bases). This CDR3 region has 15 residues. Germline CDR1 SGDLS, CDR2 YYNGEE. Trimming pared 7 bases from V and 1 base from J, leaving 16 bases between. Here the CDR3 reads CASAGWGSGTDTQYF. In DNA, the CDR3 is TGTGCCAGCGCCGGCTGGGGCAGTGGCACAGATACGCAGTATTTT.

This chain uses TRBV28 with TRBJ2-7; D is possibly TRBD2 (6 bases). V was shortened by 5 bases and J by 4 bases, with 12 bases between the two germline ends. Germline V gives CDR1 MDHEN, CDR2 SYDVKM. The CDR3 has 13 amino acids. DNA for the CDR3: TGTGCCAGCAGTGCGTTGGAGGGTTACGAGCAGTACTTC. This codes for CASSALEGYEQYF.

V gene TRBV25-1 combines with J gene TRBJ1-2; 10 positions agree with TRBD1. The CDR3 extends over 15 amino acids. V gave up 8 bases and J gave up 0 bases; unmatched junction bases: 6. Germline values: CDR1 MGHDK, CDR2 SYGVNS. CDR3 in amino acids: CASAGTGEANYGYTF. DNA for the CDR3: TGTGCCAGCGCCGGGACAGGGGAAGCTAACTATGGCTACACCTTC.